The clone carrying this T cell receptor beta chain was counted many times. Its antigen is not identified. The data were obtained in a study of T cells after yellow fever vaccination. TCRdb reanalysed the 5' RACE reads using MiXCR and keeps one entry per CDR3 protein. Of roughly 330,000 distinct CDR3 sequences detected, about 4% appear once; the ten largest clones hold about 24%. V lost 3 bases to trimming and J lost 1 base, with 9 bases between them. This CDR3 is 15 amino acids long. Germline CDR1 and CDR2: SGHTA and FQGNSA. Whole-study results and caveats: Subsequent booster samples again held most clones from primary vaccination (96% CD4, roughly 88% CD8). Some clonotypes were seen in both the CD4 and the CD8 compartments. These made up a small share and likely arose from convergent recombination.

This TCR came from a man aged 18-30 years who received the YFV17D yellow fever vaccine. The chain joins TRBV7-2 to TRBJ2-2; D unclear. This specimen was PBMCs, taken 5 days after the yellow fever booster vaccination. In DNA, the CDR3 is TGTGCCAGCAGCTTCGACTGGATGAACACCGGGGAGCTGTTTTTT. Protein sequence: CASSFDWMNTGELFF.